A selection of T cell receptor beta chains follows, all from one sample in a study of cytotoxic CD8 clonotypes in ibrutinib-treated CLL. The assay was immunoSEQ multiplex PCR, and TCRdb's table has in-frame clones only and misses some. The data hold about 50,000 clones, with roughly 83% observed a single time. This specimen consisted of PBMCs, obtained after 24 months of ibrutinib treatment. The source of these receptors is a human donor with chronic lymphocytic leukemia. The CDR3 runs from the conserved cysteine through the conserved F or W. A D gene is named only where the DNA matches it firmly. Rows give clone size only sometimes, using once, few, many, or a class for an expanded clone.

D gene,J gene,clone size,V gene,CDR3 protein,CDR3 DNA
TRBD2,TRBJ2-3,-,TRBV28,CASSPGGSADTQYF,TGTGCCAGCAGTCCGGGCGGGAGTGCAGATACGCAGTATTTT
TRBD2,TRBJ2-7,-,TRBV5-4,CASSPSAGGYEQYF,TGTGCCAGCAGCCCGTCCGCGGGGGGCTACGAGCAGTACTTC
TRBD2,TRBJ2-1,once,TRBV28,CASSLTSRGANEQFF,TGTGCCAGCAGCCTGACTAGCCGAGGGGCCAATGAGCAGTTCTTC
-,TRBJ1-2,-,TRBV27,CASSFGQGYGYTF,TGTGCCAGCAGTTTTGGGCAAGGTTATGGCTACACCTTC
TRBD2,TRBJ2-3,-,TRBV10-2,CASSEWRASGRGDTQYF,TGCGCCAGCAGTGAGTGGAGGGCTAGCGGGAGAGGGGATACGCAGTATTTT
-,TRBJ2-7,-,TRBV30,CAWSSGRGLSSYEQYF,TGTGCCTGGAGTAGTGGGCGGGGATTAAGCTCCTACGAGCAGTACTTC
TRBD2,TRBJ2-1,-,TRBV5-4,CASSKGTSGNRPDEQFF,TGTGCCAGCAGCAAAGGGACTAGCGGAAACCGCCCCGATGAGCAGTTCTTC
TRBD1,TRBJ2-2,-,TRBV7-3,CASSMGQGRTGELFF,TGTGCCAGCAGCATGGGACAGGGGAGGACCGGGGAGCTGTTTTTT
TRBD2,TRBJ2-7,-,TRBV6-5,CASRMGLAGDEQYF,TGTGCCAGCAGAATGGGACTAGCGGGGGACGAGCAGTACTTC
-,TRBJ2-3,once,TRBV7-9,CASSVDRTDTQYF,TGTGCCAGCAGCGTGGACCGCACAGATACGCAGTATTTT
-,TRBJ1-2,-,TRBV6-1,CASSPRESNYGYTF,TGTGCCAGCAGTCCCAGGGAATCCAACTATGGCTACACCTTC
-,TRBJ1-1,-,TRBV20-1,CSARAETEAFF,TGCAGTGCTAGGGCGGAGACTGAAGCTTTCTTT
-,TRBJ2-2,-,TRBV5-5,CASSPETPRGTGELFF,TGTGCCAGCAGCCCTGAAACCCCCCGAGGGACCGGGGAGCTGTTTTTT
TRBD1,TRBJ2-2,-,TRBV19,CASSLGQWNTGELFF,TGTGCCAGTAGTCTGGGACAGTGGAACACCGGGGAGCTGTTTTTT
TRBD2,TRBJ2-2,-,TRBV6-1,CASSDHSGRSGELFF,TGTGCCAGCAGTGACCATAGCGGGAGGTCTGGGGAGCTGTTTTTT
-,TRBJ2-5,-,TRBV5-1,CASSLGQGVGETQYF,TGCGCCAGCAGCTTGGGACAAGGTGTCGGAGAGACCCAGTACTTC
-,TRBJ2-7,-,TRBV9,CASSGMAGLSEQYF,TGTGCCAGCAGCGGGATGGCGGGGCTTAGCGAGCAGTACTTC
-,TRBJ2-7,-,TRBV7-8,CASSPTGEDTNGQYF,TGTGCCAGCAGCCCCACGGGTGAGGATACCAACGGGCAGTACTTC
-,TRBJ2-5,once,TRBV7-8,CASSLAEWRGLGETQYF,TGTGCCAGCAGCTTAGCGGAGTGGAGGGGGCTAGGAGAGACCCAGTACTTC
TRBD1,TRBJ2-7,-,TRBV6-5,CASTGTGYYEQYF,TGTGCCAGCACCGGGACAGGTTATTACGAGCAGTACTTC
-,TRBJ2-1,-,TRBV14,CASSPLGTPGEQFF,TGTGCCAGCAGCCCCTTAGGGACTCCGGGGGAGCAGTTCTTC
TRBD2,TRBJ2-3,-,TRBV5-1,CASSQRGSPRVPDTQYF,TGCGCCAGCTCACAGCGGGGGTCCCCCAGGGTCCCAGATACGCAGTATTTT
-,TRBJ2-2,-,TRBV28,CASIGRTNTGELFF,TGTGCCAGCATTGGCCGTACGAACACCGGGGAGCTGTTTTTT
-,TRBJ2-4,-,TRBV12-2,CASRLRRRDRGNSRETGAKNIQYF,TGTGCAAGTCGCTTAAGGCGGAGGGACAGGGGAAATAGTCGGGAGACTGGGGCCAAAAACATTCAGTACTTC
TRBD1,TRBJ2-7,-,TRBV27,CASKQGAEYEQYF,TGTGCCAGCAAACAGGGGGCAGAGTACGAGCAGTACTTC
-,TRBJ1-1,-,TRBV15,CATSRDLAGNTEAFF,TGTGCCACCAGCAGAGATTTAGCGGGGAACACTGAAGCTTTCTTT
TRBD2,TRBJ2-5,-,TRBV4-1,CASSQALGLAGTETQYF,TGCGCCAGCAGCCAAGCTCTCGGACTAGCGGGAACAGAGACCCAGTACTTC
-,TRBJ2-5,-,TRBV29-1,CSVGGVETQYF,TGCAGCGTTGGAGGGGTAGAGACCCAGTACTTC
-,TRBJ2-7,few,TRBV29-1,CSVEMGVRSYEQYF,TGCAGCGTTGAAATGGGGGTTCGCTCCTACGAGCAGTACTTC
TRBD1,TRBJ2-7,-,TRBV7-9,CASSQSVGQGSYEQYF,TGTGCCAGCAGCCAAAGCGTGGGACAGGGGAGCTACGAGCAGTACTTC
-,TRBJ2-5,once,TRBV5-1,CASSASSETQYF,TGCGCCAGCAGCGCCTCCTCGGAGACCCAGTACTTC
-,TRBJ1-5,-,TRBV6-6,CASSVMLNQPQHF,TGTGCCAGCAGCGTGATGTTAAATCAGCCCCAGCATTTT
-,TRBJ2-5,-,TRBV5-6,CASSLSNFQETQYF,TGTGCCAGCAGCTTGTCCAACTTCCAAGAGACCCAGTACTTC
TRBD2,TRBJ2-1,-,TRBV19,CASSPYRRESSYNEQFF,TGTGCCAGTAGTCCCTATCGGCGGGAGAGCTCCTACAATGAGCAGTTCTTC
-,TRBJ1-4,-,TRBV7-9,CASSDPPGHNNEKLFF,TGTGCCAGCAGCGACCCCCCCGGACACAATAATGAAAAACTGTTTTTT
-,TRBJ2-3,-,TRBV27,CASSRTADTDTQYF,TGTGCCAGCAGTCGCACCGCAGACACAGATACGCAGTATTTT
-,TRBJ1-2,-,TRBV5-8,CASNLAMIRNYGYTF,TGTGCCAGCAATCTAGCTATGATTAGGAACTATGGCTACACCTTC
TRBD1,TRBJ1-1,-,TRBV28,CASGIQGAAFF,TGTGCCAGCGGAATTCAGGGGGCAGCTTTCTTT
TRBD1,TRBJ2-1,-,TRBV2,CASSGDRGNEQFF,TGTGCCAGCAGTGGGGACAGGGGCAATGAGCAGTTCTTC
TRBD1,TRBJ1-2,few,TRBV5-5,CASSQLGQQAYGYTF,TGTGCCAGCAGCCAATTGGGACAGCAGGCCTATGGCTACACCTTC
-,TRBJ2-5,-,TRBV5-1,CASSLDGTPQETQYF,TGCGCCAGCAGCTTGGACGGGACGCCCCAAGAGACCCAGTACTTC
-,TRBJ2-6,-,TRBV9,CASSVSGQAGANVLTF,TGTGCCAGCAGCGTATCTGGCCAGGCTGGGGCCAACGTCCTGACTTTC